The TCR beta chain under discussion was sequenced for a study of T cell changes during pregnancy in multiple sclerosis. The CDR3 is 12 residues long. CDR1 is LGHNA, CDR2 YSLEER, per germline. Trimming cost V 0 bases and J 5 bases, with 4 bases left between them. Assay used: immunoSEQ multiplex PCR; TCRdb lists only in-frame clones, some missing. This sample has around 30,000 clones, with roughly nine tenths found just once. The sequencing here drew on CD8+ T cells from peripheral blood mononuclear cells, taken in the second trimester of pregnancy. The rearrangement links TRBV4-3 to TRBJ2-5; D is ambiguous. The receptor was derived from a female donor with multiple sclerosis, enrolled in a pregnancy study. CDR3 sequence: CASSQDRETQYF. For the CDR3, the DNA is TGCGCCAGCAGCCAAGACCGGGAGACCCAGTACTTC.